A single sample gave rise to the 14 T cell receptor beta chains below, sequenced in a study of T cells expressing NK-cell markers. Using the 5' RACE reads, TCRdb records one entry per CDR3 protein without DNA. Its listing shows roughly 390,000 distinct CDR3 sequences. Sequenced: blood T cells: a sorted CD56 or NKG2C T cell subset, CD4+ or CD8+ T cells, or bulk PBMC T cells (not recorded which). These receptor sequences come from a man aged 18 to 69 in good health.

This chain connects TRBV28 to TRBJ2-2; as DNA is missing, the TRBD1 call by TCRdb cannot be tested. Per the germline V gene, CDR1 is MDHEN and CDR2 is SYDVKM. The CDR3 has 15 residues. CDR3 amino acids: CASRPVGVGTGELFF.

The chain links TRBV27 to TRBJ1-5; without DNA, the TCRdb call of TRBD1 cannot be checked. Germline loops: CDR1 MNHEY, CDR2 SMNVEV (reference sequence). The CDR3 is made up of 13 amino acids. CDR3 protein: CASSPDRFSPQHF.

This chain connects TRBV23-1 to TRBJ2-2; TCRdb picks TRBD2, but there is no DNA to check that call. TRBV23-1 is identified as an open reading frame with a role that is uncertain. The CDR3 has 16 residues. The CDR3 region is CASRQFAGGDTGELFF.

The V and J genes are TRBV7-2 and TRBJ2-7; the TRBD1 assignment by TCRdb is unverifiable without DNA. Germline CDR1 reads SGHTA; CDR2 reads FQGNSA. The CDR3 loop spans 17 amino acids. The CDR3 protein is CASSLQTGAIGNYEQYF.

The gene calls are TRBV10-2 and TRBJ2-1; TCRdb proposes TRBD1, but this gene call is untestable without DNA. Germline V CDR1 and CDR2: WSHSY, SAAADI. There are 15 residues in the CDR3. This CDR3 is CASSEFRRGGGEQFF.

The CDR3 is CSGRDRRTGELFF. The genes are TRBV29-1 and TRBJ2-2; the D call of TRBD1 rests on TCRdb alone, since no DNA is present to check it. This CDR3 is built from 13 residues. Germline V gene sequence: CDR1 SQVTM, CDR2 ANQGSEA.

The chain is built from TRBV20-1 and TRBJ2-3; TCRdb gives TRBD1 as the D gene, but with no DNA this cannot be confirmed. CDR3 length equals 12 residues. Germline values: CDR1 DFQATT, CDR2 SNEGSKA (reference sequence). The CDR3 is CGTGTGTDTQYF.

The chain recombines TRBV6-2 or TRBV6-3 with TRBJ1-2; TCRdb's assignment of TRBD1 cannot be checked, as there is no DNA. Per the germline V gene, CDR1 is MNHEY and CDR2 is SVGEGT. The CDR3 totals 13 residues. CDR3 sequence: CASSYPQGWGYTF.

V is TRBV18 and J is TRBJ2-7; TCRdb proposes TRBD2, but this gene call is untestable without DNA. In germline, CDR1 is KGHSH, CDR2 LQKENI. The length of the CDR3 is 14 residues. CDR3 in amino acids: CASSLTSGTYEQYF.

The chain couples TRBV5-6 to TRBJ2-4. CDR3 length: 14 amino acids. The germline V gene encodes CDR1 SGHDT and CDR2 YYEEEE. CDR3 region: CASSSEGRANIQYF. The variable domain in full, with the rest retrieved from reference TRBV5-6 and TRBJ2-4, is DAGVTQSPTHLIKTRGQQVTLRCSPKSGHDTVSWYQQALGQGPQFIFQYYEEEERQRGNFPDRFSGHQFPNYSSELNVNALLLGDSALYLCASSSEGRANIQYFGAGTRLSVL.

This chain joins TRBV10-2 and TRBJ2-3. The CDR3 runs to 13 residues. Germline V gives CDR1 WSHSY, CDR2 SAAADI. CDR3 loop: CASNDLQPSTQYF.

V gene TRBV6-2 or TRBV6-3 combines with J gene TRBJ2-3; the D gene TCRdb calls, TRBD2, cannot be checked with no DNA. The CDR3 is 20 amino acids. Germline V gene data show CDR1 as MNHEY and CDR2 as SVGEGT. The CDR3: CASSYPRTSGGALSTDTQYF.

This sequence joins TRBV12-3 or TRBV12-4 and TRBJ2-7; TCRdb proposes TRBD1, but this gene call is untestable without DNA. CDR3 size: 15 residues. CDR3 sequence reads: CASSPAGLDRDEQYF.

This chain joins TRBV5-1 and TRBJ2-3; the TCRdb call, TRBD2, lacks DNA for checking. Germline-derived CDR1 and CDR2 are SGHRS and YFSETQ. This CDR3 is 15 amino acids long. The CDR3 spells CASSSGLLTGDTQYF.